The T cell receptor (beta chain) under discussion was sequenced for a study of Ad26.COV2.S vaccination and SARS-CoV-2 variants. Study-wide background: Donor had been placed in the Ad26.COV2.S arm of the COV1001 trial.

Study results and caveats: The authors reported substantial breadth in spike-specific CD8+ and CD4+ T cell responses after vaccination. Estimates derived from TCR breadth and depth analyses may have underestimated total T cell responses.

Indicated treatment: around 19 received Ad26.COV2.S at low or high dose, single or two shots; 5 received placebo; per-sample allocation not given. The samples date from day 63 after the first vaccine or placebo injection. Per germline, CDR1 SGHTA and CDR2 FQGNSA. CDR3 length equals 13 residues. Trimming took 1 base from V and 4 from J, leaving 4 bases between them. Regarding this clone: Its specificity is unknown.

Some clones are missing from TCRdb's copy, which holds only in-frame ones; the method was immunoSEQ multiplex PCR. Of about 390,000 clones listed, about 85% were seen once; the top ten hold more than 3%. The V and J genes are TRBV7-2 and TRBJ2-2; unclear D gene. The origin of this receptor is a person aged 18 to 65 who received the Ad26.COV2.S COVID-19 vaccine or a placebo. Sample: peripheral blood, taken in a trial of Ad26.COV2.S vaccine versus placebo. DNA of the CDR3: TGTGCCAGCAGCTTAGGATCCACCGGGGAGCTGTTTTTT. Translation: CASSLGSTGELFF.